This T cell receptor (beta chain) was sequenced for a study of cytomegalovirus exposure and HLA in healthy donors. Assay: immunoSEQ multiplex PCR; the TCRdb copy retains only in-frame clones and omits some. The sample shows over 150,000 clones, 70% to 90% of them seen only once. This TCR derives from a human donor in good health. The sequenced material came from PBMCs.

The CDR3 loop is CASSHREKYNEQFF. CDR3 coding DNA: TGCGCCAGCAGCCACCGGGAGAAATACAATGAGCAGTTCTTC. This sequence joins TRBV4-1 and TRBJ2-1; D may be TRBD2 (6 bases). The CDR3 contains 14 residues. With 3 bases removed from V and 4 bases from J, the gap between germline ends came to 10 bases. Per the germline V gene, CDR1 is MGHRA and CDR2 is YSYEKL.